The clone carrying this TCR beta chain has at least ten counts. Trimming pared 4 bases from V and 7 bases from J, leaving 12 bases between. The CDR3 runs 13 residues. Germline CDR1 is SGDLS and CDR2 is YYNGEE. The data originate from a study of early T cells in non-severe SARS-CoV-2 infection. MiXCR, run by TCRdb on the 5' RACE reads, gives a single entry per CDR3 protein. The data hold about 72,000 distinct CDR3 sequences, with over 9% observed a single time. The sequencing used whole blood, collected at baseline. The receptor was isolated from an adult who was a healthcare worker with PCR-confirmed SARS-CoV-2 infection or an uninfected control (not recorded which). The rearrangement joins TRBV9 to TRBJ1-5; D is undetermined. CDR3 amino acids: CASSSGLKQPQHF. CDR3 in DNA: TGTGCCAGCAGCTCCGGATTGAAACAGCCCCAGCATTTT.